The clone carrying this T cell receptor (beta chain) was detected a few times. The CDR3 totals 14 residues. Germline lookup yields CDR1 MDHEN and CDR2 SYDVKM. Unmatched junction bases numbered 3, after V lost 3 bases and J lost 1 base. This record comes from a study of regulatory T cells in long-lasting Graves disease. Relying on iRepertoire HTBI primers and Arm-PCR of CDR3 regions, the team built TCR beta libraries. TCRdb independently ran MiXCR on the multiplex PCR reads; one entry per CDR3 protein. The top ten hold approximately 9% of the sample, which has more than 450,000 distinct CDR3 sequences, 12% seen once. Regarding time point: newly diagnosed GD, antithyroid drugs for less than 3 months. From PBMCs, RNA was extracted and then used to make the TCR library. The same sample was also used in a study of T cells in Graves' hyperthyroidism and ophthalmopathy. Turning to that study: In the blood, most expanded thyroid clonotypes above 0.001 appeared as well.

This chain connects TRBV28 to TRBJ2-7, with TRBD1 matching over 7 bases. The TCR comes from a woman aged 25 to 45 with Graves disease. The material sequenced was peripheral blood mononuclear cells (PBMCs), taken at new diagnosis, from a patient treated with antithyroid drugs. In nucleotides, the CDR3 is TGTGCCAGCAGTTTGAGGGGGCTGTCCTACGAGCAGTACTTC. Translation gives CASSLRGLSYEQYF.